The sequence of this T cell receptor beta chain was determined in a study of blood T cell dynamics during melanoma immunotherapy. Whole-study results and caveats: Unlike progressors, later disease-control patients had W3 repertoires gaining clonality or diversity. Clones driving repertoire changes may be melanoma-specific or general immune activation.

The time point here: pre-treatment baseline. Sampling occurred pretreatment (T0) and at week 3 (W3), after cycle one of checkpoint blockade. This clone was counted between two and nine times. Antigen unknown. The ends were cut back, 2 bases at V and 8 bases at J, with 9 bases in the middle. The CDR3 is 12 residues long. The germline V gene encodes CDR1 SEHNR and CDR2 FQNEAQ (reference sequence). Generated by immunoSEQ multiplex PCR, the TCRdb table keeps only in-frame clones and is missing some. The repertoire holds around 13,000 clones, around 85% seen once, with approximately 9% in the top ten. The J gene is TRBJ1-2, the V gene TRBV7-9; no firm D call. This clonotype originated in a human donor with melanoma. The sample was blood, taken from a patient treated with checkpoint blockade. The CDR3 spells CASSLWGEGYTF. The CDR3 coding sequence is TGTGCCAGCAGCTTATGGGGAGAGGGCTACACCTTC.